The rows below give T cell receptor beta chains drawn from one sample of a study of brain T cells in children with intractable seizures. The data were produced by immunoSEQ multiplex PCR, yet TCRdb's version contains in-frame clones alone and is incomplete. In the table there are 340,000 or so clones, 93% of which are singletons. The sequenced sample was peripheral blood, obtained more than 4 months after surgery. These receptors originate from a boy under three years old with tuberous sclerosis and intractable seizures. The CDR3 runs from the conserved cysteine through the conserved F or W. The D gene is left open where the match is weak. For some rows the clone size is stated as once, few or many, or as a class when expanded; others skip it.

J gene: TRBJ1-1
V gene: TRBV30
clone size: .
D gene: .
CDR3 protein: CAWRGPWNTEAFF
CDR3 DNA: TGTGCCTGGAGAGGTCCCTGGAACACTGAAGCTTTCTTT

J gene: TRBJ2-7
V gene: TRBV3-1/TRBV3-2
clone size: once
D gene: TRBD2
CDR3 protein: CASSPLAGFSYEQYF
CDR3 DNA: TGTGCCAGCAGCCCTCTAGCGGGGTTTTCCTACGAGCAGTACTTC

J gene: TRBJ2-5
V gene: TRBV12-3/TRBV12-4
clone size: .
D gene: .
CDR3 protein: CASSFAETQYF
CDR3 DNA: TGTGCCAGCAGTTTTGCGGAGACCCAGTACTTC

J gene: TRBJ2-1
V gene: TRBV28
clone size: .
D gene: TRBD2
CDR3 protein: CASSLWTGGEYNEQFF
CDR3 DNA: TGTGCCAGCAGTTTATGGACGGGGGGGGAGTACAATGAGCAGTTCTTC

J gene: TRBJ2-1
V gene: TRBV4-1
clone size: once
D gene: TRBD2
CDR3 protein: CASSHYTSGGLYNEQFF
CDR3 DNA: TGCGCCAGCAGCCATTACACTAGCGGGGGACTATACAATGAGCAGTTCTTC

J gene: TRBJ1-1
V gene: TRBV12-3/TRBV12-4
clone size: .
D gene: .
CDR3 protein: CASRDGGAAEAFF
CDR3 DNA: TGTGCCAGCAGAGACGGGGGGGCAGCTGAAGCTTTCTTT

J gene: TRBJ2-2
V gene: TRBV10-3
clone size: .
D gene: .
CDR3 protein: CAISEIPQGPGELFF
CDR3 DNA: TGTGCCATCAGTGAGATCCCCCAGGGGCCCGGGGAGCTGTTTTTT

J gene: TRBJ2-7
V gene: TRBV4-2
clone size: .
D gene: TRBD2
CDR3 protein: CASSQASAGGSYEQYF
CDR3 DNA: TGTGCCAGCAGCCAAGCAAGTGCCGGGGGGTCCTACGAGCAGTACTTC

J gene: TRBJ2-7
V gene: TRBV6-1
clone size: .
D gene: TRBD2
CDR3 protein: CASSEGGATYEQYF
CDR3 DNA: TGTGCCAGCAGTGAGGGAGGGGCCACCTACGAGCAGTACTTC

J gene: TRBJ1-3
V gene: TRBV11-3
clone size: .
D gene: .
CDR3 protein: CASSLQVEAGNTIYF
CDR3 DNA: TGTGCCAGCAGCTTGCAGGTGGAGGCCGGAAACACCATATATTTT

J gene: TRBJ2-5
V gene: TRBV7-8
clone size: .
D gene: .
CDR3 protein: CASSSTLGARETQYF
CDR3 DNA: TGTGCCAGCAGCTCTACGCTGGGCGCCAGGGAGACCCAGTACTTC

J gene: TRBJ2-7
V gene: TRBV25-1
clone size: .
D gene: .
CDR3 protein: CASSGTRAYEQYF
CDR3 DNA: TGTGCCAGCAGTGGGACCCGGGCCTACGAGCAGTACTTC

J gene: TRBJ1-6
V gene: TRBV7-3
clone size: .
D gene: .
CDR3 protein: CASSLGGGSPLHF
CDR3 DNA: TGTGCCAGCAGCTTAGGTGGGGGATCACCCCTCCACTTT

J gene: TRBJ1-4
V gene: TRBV7-2
clone size: .
D gene: .
CDR3 protein: CASSLGREEKLFF
CDR3 DNA: TGTGCCAGCAGCTTGGGCAGGGAAGAAAAACTGTTTTTT

J gene: TRBJ2-2
V gene: TRBV5-1
clone size: .
D gene: .
CDR3 protein: CASSLGRDRFGGELFF
CDR3 DNA: TGCGCCAGCAGCTTGGGACGAGACAGATTTGGCGGGGAGCTGTTTTTT

J gene: TRBJ1-6
V gene: TRBV28
clone size: .
D gene: .
CDR3 protein: CASMVRRGSPLHF
CDR3 DNA: TGTGCCAGCATGGTGAGGCGGGGATCACCCCTCCACTTT

J gene: TRBJ1-4
V gene: TRBV27
clone size: .
D gene: .
CDR3 protein: CASSPRPRRSEKLFF
CDR3 DNA: TGTGCCAGCAGTCCCCGGCCCCGCCGGAGTGAAAAACTGTTTTTT

J gene: TRBJ2-3
V gene: TRBV4-1
clone size: .
D gene: .
CDR3 protein: CASSQPADTQYF
CDR3 DNA: TGCGCCAGCAGCCAACCAGCAGATACGCAGTATTTT

J gene: TRBJ2-1
V gene: TRBV27
clone size: .
D gene: TRBD2
CDR3 protein: CASSLFSLGLAGDNEQFF
CDR3 DNA: TGTGCCAGCAGTTTATTTTCTTTAGGACTAGCGGGGGACAATGAGCAGTTCTTC

J gene: TRBJ1-2
V gene: TRBV4-1
clone size: .
D gene: .
CDR3 protein: CASSQVERTSRYGYTF
CDR3 DNA: TGCGCCAGCAGCCAAGTGGAGAGGACTTCACGCTATGGCTACACCTTC

J gene: TRBJ2-2
V gene: TRBV19
clone size: once
D gene: .
CDR3 protein: CASSIQGRSTGELFF
CDR3 DNA: TGTGCCAGTAGTATCCAAGGTCGATCCACCGGGGAGCTGTTTTTT

J gene: TRBJ1-4
V gene: TRBV24-1
clone size: .
D gene: .
CDR3 protein: CATSDFAGIEKGVGEKLFF
CDR3 DNA: TGTGCCACCAGTGATTTCGCAGGAATTGAAAAAGGGGTAGGGGAAAAACTGTTTTTT

J gene: TRBJ2-3
V gene: TRBV7-2
clone size: once
D gene: TRBD2
CDR3 protein: CASSIPSGGPTDTQYF
CDR3 DNA: TGTGCCAGCAGCATCCCTAGCGGGGGCCCCACAGATACGCAGTATTTT

J gene: TRBJ2-3
V gene: TRBV4-1
clone size: .
D gene: TRBD2
CDR3 protein: CASTPSGGSTDTQYF
CDR3 DNA: TGCGCCAGCACCCCTAGCGGGGGAAGCACAGATACGCAGTATTTT

J gene: TRBJ2-1
V gene: TRBV7-2
clone size: .
D gene: TRBD1
CDR3 protein: CASSLLTGGYNEQFF
CDR3 DNA: TGTGCCAGCAGCTTACTCACAGGGGGTTACAATGAGCAGTTCTTC

J gene: TRBJ1-5
V gene: TRBV4-1
clone size: .
D gene: .
CDR3 protein: CASSQEGGDQPQHF
CDR3 DNA: TGCGCCAGCAGCCAAGAGGGGGGAGATCAGCCCCAGCATTTT

J gene: TRBJ1-3
V gene: TRBV5-1
clone size: .
D gene: .
CDR3 protein: CASSLAESSGNTIYF
CDR3 DNA: TGCGCCAGCAGCTTGGCAGAGTCCTCTGGAAACACCATATATTTT

J gene: TRBJ1-1
V gene: TRBV7-2
clone size: .
D gene: .
CDR3 protein: CASSPHVRVTNTEAFF
CDR3 DNA: TGTGCCAGCAGCCCCCACGTTCGGGTTACGAACACTGAAGCTTTCTTT

J gene: TRBJ2-1
V gene: TRBV2
clone size: .
D gene: .
CDR3 protein: CASSSPEGEQFF
CDR3 DNA: TGTGCCAGCAGTTCTCCCGAGGGGGAGCAGTTCTTC

J gene: TRBJ1-2
V gene: TRBV6-5
clone size: .
D gene: .
CDR3 protein: CASSSRQGGYTF
CDR3 DNA: TGTGCCAGCAGTTCCCGGCAGGGTGGCTACACCTTC

J gene: TRBJ2-1
V gene: TRBV5-1
clone size: .
D gene: TRBD2
CDR3 protein: CASSLELAGGPASHNEQFF
CDR3 DNA: TGCGCCAGCAGCTTGGAATTAGCGGGAGGGCCTGCTTCTCACAATGAGCAGTTCTTC

J gene: TRBJ1-2
V gene: TRBV4-2
clone size: .
D gene: .
CDR3 protein: CASSQVDGYTF
CDR3 DNA: TGTGCCAGCAGCCAAGTTGACGGCTACACCTTC

J gene: TRBJ2-7
V gene: TRBV15
clone size: .
D gene: .
CDR3 protein: CATSRDGGGSYEQYF
CDR3 DNA: TGTGCCACCAGCAGAGATGGTGGCGGCTCCTACGAGCAGTACTTC

J gene: TRBJ1-1
V gene: TRBV5-1
clone size: .
D gene: .
CDR3 protein: CASSLTENEAFF
CDR3 DNA: TGCGCCAGCAGCCTGACGGAAAATGAAGCTTTCTTT

J gene: TRBJ1-1
V gene: TRBV19
clone size: .
D gene: TRBD1
CDR3 protein: CASGTGRTLNTEAFF
CDR3 DNA: TGTGCCAGCGGGACAGGGAGAACATTGAACACTGAAGCTTTCTTT

J gene: TRBJ1-4
V gene: TRBV29-1
clone size: .
D gene: TRBD1
CDR3 protein: CSHMTGAGKLFF
CDR3 DNA: TGCAGCCACATGACAGGGGCAGGAAAACTGTTTTTT

J gene: TRBJ2-7
V gene: TRBV6-2/TRBV6-3
clone size: .
D gene: .
CDR3 protein: CASSYSPRSGTYEQYF
CDR3 DNA: TGTGCCAGCAGTTACTCCCCACGGAGTGGTACCTACGAGCAGTACTTC

J gene: TRBJ2-1
V gene: TRBV30
clone size: .
D gene: TRBD2
CDR3 protein: CAWRTRLAGYNEQFF
CDR3 DNA: TGTGCCTGGAGGACCCGACTAGCGGGATACAATGAGCAGTTCTTC

J gene: TRBJ1-1
V gene: TRBV25-1
clone size: .
D gene: .
CDR3 protein: CASEKSWGHPTEAFF
CDR3 DNA: TGTGCCAGCGAGAAAAGCTGGGGGCACCCTACTGAAGCTTTCTTT

J gene: TRBJ1-4
V gene: TRBV5-4
clone size: .
D gene: .
CDR3 protein: CASSSSGVGNEKLFF
CDR3 DNA: TGTGCCAGCAGCTCCTCGGGGGTGGGTAATGAAAAACTGTTTTTT

J gene: TRBJ2-3
V gene: TRBV7-3
clone size: .
D gene: TRBD1
CDR3 protein: CASSRGTGGLGDTQYF
CDR3 DNA: TGTGCCAGCAGCCGGGGGACAGGGGGTTTAGGAGATACGCAGTATTTT

J gene: TRBJ2-1
V gene: TRBV7-9
clone size: .
D gene: .
CDR3 protein: CASSWAGLGDEQFF
CDR3 DNA: TGTGCCAGCAGTTGGGCGGGTCTTGGGGATGAGCAGTTCTTC

J gene: TRBJ2-2
V gene: TRBV6-6
clone size: .
D gene: TRBD1
CDR3 protein: CASSQRGHRGPNTGELFF
CDR3 DNA: TGTGCCAGCAGTCAAAGGGGCCACAGGGGACCGAACACCGGGGAGCTGTTTTTT

J gene: TRBJ2-2
V gene: TRBV2
clone size: .
D gene: TRBD2
CDR3 protein: CASTRSGTYTGELFF
CDR3 DNA: TGTGCCAGCACCCGAAGCGGGACTTACACCGGGGAGCTGTTTTTT

J gene: TRBJ2-3
V gene: TRBV28
clone size: .
D gene: TRBD1
CDR3 protein: CASSLFRDRGLDTQYF
CDR3 DNA: TGTGCCAGCAGTCTCTTCCGGGACAGGGGGCTAGATACGCAGTATTTT

J gene: TRBJ2-2
V gene: TRBV4-1
clone size: .
D gene: TRBD2
CDR3 protein: CASSQDRLAGGRTGELFF
CDR3 DNA: TGCGCCAGCAGCCAAGATAGACTAGCGGGAGGACGAACCGGGGAGCTGTTTTTT

J gene: TRBJ2-7
V gene: TRBV4-1
clone size: once
D gene: .
CDR3 protein: CASSHHLAGTPTYEQYF
CDR3 DNA: TGCGCCAGCAGCCACCACCTCGCCGGGACGCCTACCTACGAGCAGTACTTC

J gene: TRBJ2-1
V gene: TRBV5-4
clone size: .
D gene: TRBD1
CDR3 protein: CASSPGGPNLNTNEQFF
CDR3 DNA: TGTGCCAGCAGCCCAGGGGGACCTAACCTTAATACCAATGAGCAGTTCTTC

J gene: TRBJ2-2
V gene: TRBV2
clone size: .
D gene: .
CDR3 protein: CASSETGSGELFF
CDR3 DNA: TGTGCCAGCAGTGAAACAGGGTCAGGGGAGCTGTTTTTT

J gene: TRBJ2-7
V gene: TRBV27
clone size: .
D gene: .
CDR3 protein: CASSLRGPGPYEQYF
CDR3 DNA: TGTGCCAGCAGTTTACGAGGCCCAGGGCCCTACGAGCAGTACTTC

J gene: TRBJ1-5
V gene: TRBV6-5
clone size: .
D gene: .
CDR3 protein: CASSQRDTGGQPQHF
CDR3 DNA: TGTGCCAGCAGTCAGAGGGACACAGGTGGGCAGCCCCAGCATTTT

J gene: TRBJ2-1
V gene: TRBV19
clone size: .
D gene: TRBD2
CDR3 protein: CASSSPPGGYNEQFF
CDR3 DNA: TGTGCCAGTTCCTCCCCCCCCGGGGGGTACAATGAGCAGTTCTTC

J gene: TRBJ2-1
V gene: TRBV24-1
clone size: .
D gene: TRBD1
CDR3 protein: CATSDFQGATYNEQFF
CDR3 DNA: TGTGCCACCAGTGATTTCCAGGGGGCTACTTACAATGAGCAGTTCTTC

J gene: TRBJ1-2
V gene: TRBV30
clone size: .
D gene: TRBD1
CDR3 protein: CAWRPQGDYGYTF
CDR3 DNA: TGTGCCTGGAGACCCCAGGGGGACTATGGCTACACCTTC

J gene: TRBJ2-3
V gene: TRBV27
clone size: .
D gene: .
CDR3 protein: CASSLSRGSTDTQYF
CDR3 DNA: TGTGCCAGCAGTTTATCGCGAGGATCGACAGATACGCAGTATTTT